The 32 T cell receptor beta chains below come from one sample, sequenced in a study of long-term antiretroviral therapy in people with HIV. A v3.0 immunoSEQ assay was performed at survey level. Method: immunoSEQ multiplex PCR; TCRdb's copy keeps in-frame clones and lacks some. The table has tens of thousands of clones, more than 80% seen once. The sample was unsorted PBMCs, taken about 5.3 years after starting antiretroviral therapy. The receptors derive from a woman aged 35 to 49 with HIV.

V is TRBV2 and J is TRBJ1-4, with D possibly matching TRBD1 (5 bases). The length of the CDR3 is 14 residues. V was trimmed by 6 bases and J by 4 bases, leaving 12 bases between them. Germline-derived CDR1 and CDR2 are SNHLY and FYNNEI. The CDR3 DNA follows: TGTGCCAGCAGAGCGGGACGGAATAATGAAAAACTGTTTTTT. Translating it yields CASRAGRNNEKLFF. The full variable domain, rest sourced from reference TRBV2 and TRBJ1-4, is EPEVTQTPSHQVTQMGQEVILRCVPISNHLYFYWYRQILGQKVEFLVSFYNNEISEKSEIFDDQFSVERPDGSNFTLKIRSTKLEDSAMYFCASRAGRNNEKLFFGSGTQLSVL.

The chain is built from TRBV11-3 and TRBJ2-5; D is uncertain. CDR1 SGHNT and CDR2 YENEEA come from the germline V gene. This CDR3 has 14 residues. The V gene lost 5 bases and the J gene lost 2 bases, with 12 bases spanning the gap. CDR3 in DNA: TGTGCCAGCAGCCAGACACAATGGCAAGAGACCCAGTACTTC. Amino acid sequence: CASSQTQWQETQYF.

The chain uses TRBV10-3 and TRBJ2-3; TRBD1 agrees at 10 bases. From germline, CDR1 is ENHRY and CDR2 SYGVKD. There are 16 residues in the CDR3. V was pared by 7 bases and J by 3 bases, with 10 bases of the junction left unmatched. For the CDR3, the DNA is TGTGCCATCAATGGTGGGACAGGGGAAAATACAGATACGCAGTATTTT. This translates into CAINGGTGENTDTQYF.

The V call is TRBV6-5, the J call TRBJ2-7, with 9 bases identical to TRBD1. Germline trimming cut 0 bases from V and 3 bases from J; bases unmatched to any gene: 6. The CDR3 is made up of 16 amino acids. From germline, CDR1 is MNHEY and CDR2 SVGAGI. Written as DNA, the CDR3 is TGTGCCAGCAGTTACTCCCGGACAGGGGACGGCTACGAGCAGTACTTC. Its protein product is CASSYSRTGDGYEQYF.

The chain combines TRBV10-3 with TRBJ1-4, with 7 bases fitting TRBD1. The CDR3 loop spans 12 amino acids. Losses at the gene ends were 5 bases for V and 8 bases for J; bases not matched to a gene: 2. Germline values: CDR1 ENHRY, CDR2 SYGVKD. CDR3 sequence (DNA): TGTGCCATCAGTAGGACAGGCGAAAAACTGTTTTTT. Residues: CAISRTGEKLFF.

CDR3 amino acids: CAWTRGRRTEAFF. The CDR3 DNA reads TGTGCCTGGACCAGGGGGCGACGGACTGAAGCTTTCTTT. The rearrangement links TRBV30 to TRBJ1-1; 8 bases map to TRBD1. Per the germline V gene, CDR1 is GTSNPN and CDR2 is SVGIG (reference sequence). This CDR3 contains 13 residues. V was clipped by 4 bases and J by 5 bases; unmatched bases: 6.

V gene TRBV7-2 combines with J gene TRBJ2-3, with D unclear. Germline CDR1 is SGHTA and CDR2 is FQGNSA. The CDR3 runs 13 residues. V lost 3 bases, J lost 3 bases, and 7 bases lay in between. The CDR3 spells CASSFPDTDTQYF. Written as DNA, the CDR3 is TGTGCCAGCAGCTTTCCAGATACAGATACGCAGTATTTT.

V usage is TRBV10-3 and J usage is TRBJ2-5; either TRBD1 or TRBD2 may fit D (7 bases each). V lost 2 bases, J lost 4 bases, and 23 bases lay in between. The germline V gene encodes CDR1 ENHRY and CDR2 SYGVKD. This CDR3 region has 18 residues. In DNA form, the CDR3 reads TGTGCCATCAGTGAGGCAAGGGACAGCAGCGGGATGCGAGAGACCCAGTACTTC. Its protein is CAISEARDSSGMRETQYF.

V gene TRBV7-8 combines with J gene TRBJ2-1; TRBD1 might be the D (6 bases). The CDR3 is 16 amino acids. V lost 1 base, J lost 0 bases, and 10 bases lay in between. From germline, CDR1 is SGHVS and CDR2 FQNEAQ. DNA for the CDR3: TGTGCCAGCAGCTTAGGGACAGTGAGCTCCTACAATGAGCAGTTCTTC. Translated: CASSLGTVSSYNEQFF.

The sample holds one count of this clone. The CDR3 reads CASSVYLRGDITDTQYF. The DNA of the CDR3 is TGTGCCAGCAGCGTCTACCTGCGGGGGGACATCACAGATACGCAGTATTTT. The chain couples TRBV9 to TRBJ2-3, with TRBD2 identical over 8 bases. The CDR3 is made up of 17 amino acids. Per germline, CDR1 SGDLS and CDR2 YYNGEE. V lost 2 bases and J lost 2; bases outside the gene matches: 10.

The chain carries TRBV7-9 and TRBJ1-1; TRBD1 might be the D (5 bases). With 3 bases removed from V and 4 bases from J, the gap between germline ends came to 9 bases. This CDR3 is built from 13 residues. Germline V gives CDR1 SEHNR, CDR2 FQNEAQ (reference sequence). CDR3 region: CASSLAGLTEAFF. The CDR3 DNA reads TGTGCCAGCAGCTTGGCAGGGCTCACTGAAGCTTTCTTT.

This chain connects TRBV10-3 to TRBJ1-2; 12 positions match TRBD1. The CDR3 sequence is 13 residues long. After removal of 6 bases from V and 5 bases from J, the junction contained 1 base not matched to a gene. CDR1 is ENHRY, CDR2 SYGVKD, per germline. The CDR3 region is CAIRGQGAYGYTF. CDR3 nucleotides: TGTGCCATCAGGGGACAGGGGGCGTATGGCTACACCTTC.

This chain uses TRBV11-1 with TRBJ1-1, with D possibly TRBD1 on 5 matching bases. The germline gives CDR1 SGHAT, CDR2 FQDESV (reference sequence). V dropped 5 bases and J dropped 5 bases, with 15 bases sitting between them. CDR3 size: 14 residues. CDR3 region: CASSPRGPWTEAFF. The CDR3 DNA sequence: TGTGCCAGCAGCCCTCGGGGACCTTGGACTGAAGCTTTCTTT.

This sequence joins TRBV7-2 and TRBJ2-1; 8 nucleotides line up with TRBD2. V lost 5 bases to trimming and J lost 8 bases; unmatched junction nucleotides: 11. The CDR3 is 15 residues long. Per the germline V gene, CDR1 is SGHTA and CDR2 is FQGNSA. The CDR3 DNA reads TGTGCCAGCAGCCCTAGCTACGGGGGGGCATATGAGCAGTTCTTC. Residues: CASSPSYGGAYEQFF.

The chain recombines TRBV30 with TRBJ1-1; no reliable D call. Germline CDR1 GTSNPN, CDR2 SVGIG (reference sequence). There are 12 residues in the CDR3. V was cut by 0 bases and J by 11 bases, with 13 bases left in between. The CDR3 is CAWSVERKGAFF. DNA of the CDR3: TGTGCCTGGAGTGTAGAGCGCAAGGGTGCTTTCTTT.

The rearrangement uses TRBV6-5 and TRBJ2-5; 7 nucleotides line up with TRBD1. V gave up 1 base and J gave up 3 bases; unmatched junction bases: 5. The CDR3 has 15 residues. Per germline, CDR1 MNHEY and CDR2 SVGAGI. The CDR3 bases are TGTGCCAGCAGTTACTACTCCGGGACAGAAGAGACCCAGTACTTC. It codes for CASSYYSGTEETQYF.

The chain has TRBV13 and TRBJ1-1; TRBD1 might be the D (6 bases). V lost 3 bases and J lost 0, with 8 bases in between. Germline CDR1 reads PRHDT; CDR2 reads FYEKMQ (reference sequence). This CDR3 is built from 14 residues. The DNA of the CDR3 is TGTGCCAGCAGCTTGGACAGACTGAACACTGAAGCTTTCTTT. Residues: CASSLDRLNTEAFF.

The chain is built from TRBV6-5 and TRBJ2-5; D unresolved. The CDR3 consists of 13 residues. The germline V gene has CDR1 MNHEY and CDR2 SVGAGI. Trimming removed 6 bases from V and 7 bases from J, with 15 bases in between. CDR3 bases: TGTGCCAGCAGCCGTGACCTAGTTGGGACCCAGTACTTC. This gives the protein CASSRDLVGTQYF.

The CDR3 reads CASSEGSRHEQYF. The DNA of the CDR3 is TGTGCCAGCAGTGAGGGGTCTCGGCACGAGCAGTACTTC. The V and J genes are TRBV25-1 and TRBJ2-7; no clear D. Germline-derived CDR1 and CDR2 are MGHDK and SYGVNS. The CDR3 extends over 13 amino acids. Trimming cost V 3 bases and J 5 bases, with 11 bases left between them.

The gene calls are TRBV7-2 and TRBJ2-7, with D unresolved. The CDR3 covers 15 residues. Germline CDR1 and CDR2: SGHTA and FQGNSA. V lost 5 bases to trimming and J lost 0 bases, with 14 bases between them. CDR3 DNA: TGTGCCAGCAGCAGCGCCAGGTCCAGCTCCTACGAGCAGTACTTC. It codes for CASSSARSSSYEQYF.

The J gene is TRBJ2-1, the V gene TRBV27; TRBD1 might be the D (5 bases). Trimming shortened V by 7 bases and J by 8 bases, and 21 bases separated the two germline ends. The length of the CDR3 is 15 residues. CDR1 MNHEY and CDR2 SMNVEV come from the germline V gene (reference sequence). The CDR3 sequence: CASTLVGPRGHEQFF. The CDR3 region has the DNA TGTGCCAGCACCTTAGTGGGGCCGCGAGGACATGAGCAGTTCTTC.

The chain links TRBV11-2 to TRBJ2-7, with D tentatively TRBD1 (5 bases). Germline values: CDR1 SGHAT, CDR2 FQNNGV. CDR3 length: 14 residues. The ends were cut back, 1 base at V and 5 bases at J, with 12 bases in the middle. The CDR3 loop reads CASSLAGFLNEQYF. CDR3 nucleotide sequence: TGTGCCAGCAGCTTAGCAGGGTTCTTGAACGAGCAGTACTTC.

The V gene is TRBV6-1, the J gene TRBJ1-1; 7 bases match TRBD1. The trim removed 10 bases at V and 1 base at J, leaving 6 bases unmatched. The CDR3 extends over 13 amino acids. Germline V CDR1 and CDR2: MNHNS, SASEGT. For the CDR3, the DNA is TGTGCCATTAAAGACAGGGCGAACACTGAAGCTTTCTTT. Its translation: CAIKDRANTEAFF.

Only one count was recorded for this clone. The chain joins TRBV4-1 to TRBJ2-7; D possibly uses TRBD1 or TRBD2 (5 bases each). This CDR3 comprises 15 residues. Germline V gene lookup returns CDR1 MGHRA and CDR2 YSYEKL. Between the trimmed V and J ends, which lost 0 bases and 1 base, there was a span of 10 bases. CDR3 bases: TGCGCCAGCAGCCAAGAGAGGGGTTGGTCCTACGAGCAGTACTTC. This encodes CASSQERGWSYEQYF.

This rearrangement joins TRBV7-2 to TRBJ2-4, with TRBD2 as a possible D gene (5 bases). The ends were cut back, 6 bases at V and 8 bases at J, with 23 bases in the middle. Germline V gene data show CDR1 as SGHTA and CDR2 as FQGNSA. The CDR3 totals 16 residues. The CDR3 DNA sequence: TGTGCCAGCAGACGCTCCCCGACCAACGGACTGGACATTCAGTACTTC. Translated: CASRRSPTNGLDIQYF.

The chain uses TRBV19 and TRBJ2-3; 13 bases fit TRBD2. Losses at the gene ends were 5 bases for V and 5 bases for J; bases not matched to a gene: 13. CDR3 length: 18 residues. Per germline, CDR1 LNHDA and CDR2 SQIVND (reference sequence). DNA for the CDR3: TGTGCCAGTAGTGATAGACTAGCGGGAGGACTGGTCTTAGATACGCAGTATTTT. Translated, it gives CASSDRLAGGLVLDTQYF.

This chain uses TRBV5-4 with TRBJ1-1; the D gene is possibly TRBD1 (5 bases). There are 16 residues in the CDR3. Germline V gene lookup returns CDR1 SGHNT and CDR2 YYREEE (reference sequence). With 0 bases removed from V and 2 bases from J, the gap between germline ends came to 14 bases. The chain's CDR3 is CASSLGRVGENTEAFF. The CDR3 DNA reads TGTGCCAGCAGCTTGGGCAGGGTAGGCGAAAACACTGAAGCTTTCTTT.

This sequence joins TRBV7-2 and TRBJ2-7; possibly TRBD1 for D (7 bases). The CDR3 loop spans 18 amino acids. The germline gives CDR1 SGHTA, CDR2 FQGNSA. Trimming left V 5 bases short and J 5 bases short, with 28 bases between. CDR3 nucleotides: TGTGCCAGCAGCCAGGGGGATCCCGGGACTCCAGTCCTGAACGAGCAGTACTTC. Encoded protein: CASSQGDPGTPVLNEQYF.

The V gene is TRBV14, the J gene TRBJ2-5; D is unresolved. Germline lookup yields CDR1 SGHDN and CDR2 FVKESK. V dropped 4 bases and J dropped 0 bases, with 6 bases sitting between them. The CDR3 is made up of 13 amino acids. CDR3 sequence reads: CASSRLYQETQYF. CDR3 DNA sequence: TGTGCCAGCAGCCGACTGTACCAAGAGACCCAGTACTTC.

V usage is TRBV2 and J usage is TRBJ1-1, with D possibly matching TRBD1 (6 bases). The CDR3 runs 12 residues. Germline V gene sequence: CDR1 SNHLY, CDR2 FYNNEI. The chain's CDR3 is CVSGDMNTEAFF. The DNA for the CDR3 is TGTGTCTCAGGGGACATGAACACTGAAGCTTTCTTT.

The chain couples TRBV27 to TRBJ2-7, with D possibly TRBD1 on 6 matching bases. Trimming removed 4 bases at V and 7 bases at J, with 17 bases between. CDR3 length equals 14 residues. Germline loops: CDR1 MNHEY, CDR2 SMNVEV (reference sequence). DNA for the CDR3: TGTGCCAGCAGTTCTCAGGGGCCGCAGGGTGAGCAGTACTTC. The encoded protein is CASSSQGPQGEQYF.

In its sample, this clone was seen once. The V call is TRBV25-1, the J call TRBJ1-1, with a possible D match to TRBD1 (5 bases). The germline CDR1 and CDR2 sequences are MGHDK and SYGVNS. The CDR3 totals 13 residues. V shed 6 bases and J shed 1 base, with 9 bases lying between them. As DNA, the CDR3 is TGTGCCAGCAGCAACCAGGGGAACACTGAAGCTTTCTTT. It encodes CASSNQGNTEAFF.